The 5 T cell receptor beta chains presented below share a single source sample, sequenced in a study of T-cell memory formation after mild COVID-19. TCRdb redid the calling of the 5' RACE reads with MiXCR, one entry per CDR3 protein. The data show 85,000 to 130,000 distinct CDR3 sequences, 11% seen once. Sequencing was carried out using PBMCs or a T cell subset sorted from them (not recorded which). These TCRs come from a man younger than 30 who had mild COVID-19 (a few samples of this study predate the infection). Cell type and time point are not known.

The V and J genes are TRBV12-3 or TRBV12-4 and TRBJ2-1; D gene ambiguous. The CDR3 contains 9 residues. The V end was cut by 11 bases, the J end by 10 bases, with 9 bases between. The DNA of the CDR3 is TGTGCCCGCGACTGGGAGCAGTTCTTC. Its translation: CARDWEQFF.

The rearrangement joins TRBV7-2 to TRBJ2-1; D assignment may be TRBD1 or TRBD2 (5 bases each). The CDR3 has 14 residues. The V end lost 5 bases, the J end lost 10 bases, and 18 bases lay between the germline ends. The V gene's germline CDR1 is SGHTA and CDR2 FQGNSA. CDR3 coding DNA: TGTGCCAGCAGCGATAAGAGGGACGTCCTCGAGCAGTTCTTC. It is translated as CASSDKRDVLEQFF. Together with reference TRBV7-2 and TRBJ2-1, the CDR3 gives the full variable domain: GAGVSQSPSNKVTEKGKDVELRCDPISGHTALYWYRQSLGQGLEFLIYFQGNSAPDKSGLPSDRFSAERTGGSVSTLTIQRTQQEDSAVYLCASSDKRDVLEQFFGPGTRLTVL.

This clonotype was seen more than once but under ten times. The chain joins TRBV6-4 to TRBJ2-3; 8 bases line up with TRBD2. The CDR3 has 16 residues. CDR1 MRHNA and CDR2 SNTAGT come from the germline V gene. The ends lost 0 bases at V and 0 bases at J; junction bases unmatched: 2. The CDR3: CASSDSGLASTDTQYF. Written as DNA, the CDR3 is TGTGCCAGCAGTGACTCCGGACTAGCTAGCACAGATACGCAGTATTTT.

This clonotype was seen a handful of times. The rearrangement links TRBV24-1 to TRBJ2-5; D is unresolved. Germline lookup yields CDR1 KGHDR and CDR2 SFDVKD. The length of the CDR3 is 12 residues. Between the trimmed V and J ends, which lost 5 bases and 2 bases, there was a span of 5 bases. The CDR3 sequence: CATSGVQETQYF. CDR3 coding DNA: TGTGCCACCAGTGGAGTACAAGAGACCCAGTACTTC.

The V and J genes are TRBV5-1 and TRBJ1-1; weak D call: TRBD1 (5 bases). Trimming shortened V by 1 base and J by 1 base, and 11 bases separated the two germline ends. The germline V gene encodes CDR1 SGHRS and CDR2 YFSETQ. The CDR3 runs 15 residues. The CDR3 DNA sequence: TGCGCCAGCAGCTTGCTTCTTGGGGGGAACACTGAAGCTTTCTTT. Residues: CASSLLLGGNTEAFF.